This is a list of T cell receptor beta chains from one sample in a study of Graves' ophthalmopathy and Graves' hyperthyroidism. TCRdb reprocessed the multiplex PCR reads via MiXCR and lists one record per CDR3 protein. The table lists about 390,000 distinct CDR3 sequences, about a sixth of them singletons. Sample: peripheral blood. These receptors came from an adult woman with stable Graves' hyperthyroidism. Each CDR3 is given with its conserved first and last residue. D genes are given only for firm matches. A clone size is listed for some rows: how often the clone was seen (once, few, many), or a class if it is expanded.

TRBJ1-6 | many | TRBV6-5 | . | TGTGCCAGCAGTTACTCGTTAGGGCGGAGTTCACCCCTCCACTTT | CASSYSLGRSSPLHF
TRBJ2-7 | . | TRBV27 | TRBD1 | TGTGCCAGCAGTTCGGGACAGGCCTTGTACGAGCAGTACTTC | CASSSGQALYEQYF
TRBJ2-7 | few | TRBV5-1 | . | TGCGCCAGCCTAAGGGATTCGAGCTCCTCCGAGCAGTACTTC | CASLRDSSSSEQYF
TRBJ1-1 | many | TRBV28 | . | TGTGCCAGCATCACAGGGAGCCCCACTGAAGCTTTCTTT | CASITGSPTEAFF
TRBJ2-2 | many | TRBV20-1 | TRBD1 | TGCAGTGCTAGTCGGACAGGGAACACCGGGGAGCTGTTTTTT | CSASRTGNTGELFF
TRBJ1-5 | . | TRBV28 | . | TGTGCCAGCAGTTTTATTGGAGTCACGGGTCAGCCTCAGCATTTT | CASSFIGVTGQPQHF
TRBJ2-2 | . | TRBV20-1 | . | TGCAGTGCTAGACCCGGGACTGGTGCGAACACCGGGGAGCTGTTTTTT | CSARPGTGANTGELFF
TRBJ1-1 | . | TRBV19 | . | TGTGCCAGTAGTCCCCGGGGGCTTGTGAACACTGAAGCTTTCTTT | CASSPRGLVNTEAFF
TRBJ1-5 | . | TRBV5-5 | TRBD1 | TGTGCCAGCAGCTTGAGGTGGGACAGCTCTACCCAGCATTTT | CASSLRWDSSTQHF
TRBJ1-6 | . | TRBV28 | . | TGTGCCAGCACAGATAATAATTCACCCCTCCACTTT | CASTDNNSPLHF
TRBJ2-7 | many | TRBV28 | TRBD2 | TGTGCCAGCAATACTTACTGGGGACTAGCGGGAGCTGAAGAGCAGTACTTC | CASNTYWGLAGAEEQYF
TRBJ2-5 | many | TRBV6-2/TRBV6-3 | TRBD2 | TGTGCCAGCAGAACCCGACTAGCGGGAGTCCAAGAGACCCAGTACTTC | CASRTRLAGVQETQYF
TRBJ2-7 | . | TRBV20-1 | . | TGCAGTGCTAGAGCAAATTGGGACTTCTCCTACGAGCAGTACTTC | CSARANWDFSYEQYF
TRBJ2-5 | many | TRBV28 | . | TGTGCCAGCAAAGACGTTTTCCAAGAGACCCAGTACTTC | CASKDVFQETQYF
TRBJ2-7 | many | TRBV30 | . | TGTGCCTGGAGCAACAGGGGACTCCCCTACGAGCAGTACTTC | CAWSNRGLPYEQYF
TRBJ2-7 | many | TRBV12-5 | . | TGTGCTAGTGGCCACCGGGACATCGACGAGCAGTACTTC | CASGHRDIDEQYF
TRBJ2-7 | many | TRBV27 | . | TGTGCCAGCAGTCCGTCAGGTGTTTCCTACGAGCAGTACTTC | CASSPSGVSYEQYF
TRBJ2-7 | many | TRBV28 | TRBD2 | TGTGCCAGCAGTTCCCGTATCTCTGCGTCTAGCGGAACCTCCTACGAGCAGTACTTC | CASSSRISASSGTSYEQYF
TRBJ1-5 | many | TRBV20-1 | . | TGCAGTGCTAGAACTTCAGGGCCCTTGGGATATCAGCCCCAGCATTTT | CSARTSGPLGYQPQHF
TRBJ2-5 | many | TRBV7-2 | TRBD1 | TGTGCCAGCAGCTGGACAGGGGAAGAGACCCAGTACTTC | CASSWTGEETQYF
TRBJ1-2 | many | TRBV6-1 | . | TGTGCCAGCAGTGAAGCGGCCTATCCCACGTCCATATATGGCTACACCTTC | CASSEAAYPTSIYGYTF
TRBJ1-1 | . | TRBV12-3/TRBV12-4 | TRBD1 | TGTGCCAGCCAGGGGGCCACGAGCTCCGGCACTGAAGCTTTCTTT | CASQGATSSGTEAFF
TRBJ2-7 | . | TRBV29-1 | TRBD1 | TGCAGCGTTCCCACCGGGACAGGGAGCTACGAGCAGTACTTC | CSVPTGTGSYEQYF
TRBJ2-5 | . | TRBV20-1 | TRBD2 | TGCAGTGCTCGGTCGGCCACGGGGGGGGACGAGGAGACCCAGTACTTC | CSARSATGGDEETQYF
TRBJ1-2 | many | TRBV28 | TRBD1 | TGTGCCAGCAGTTCCCCGACAGGGAGGTATGGCTACACCTTC | CASSSPTGRYGYTF
TRBJ1-1 | many | TRBV12-3/TRBV12-4 | . | TGTGCCAGCAGTTTAGGGGCAGGGGCGGTCACTGAAGCTTTCTTT | CASSLGAGAVTEAFF
TRBJ1-1 | many | TRBV30 | . | TGTGCCTGGAGGTACAGGAATACTGAAGCTTTCTTT | CAWRYRNTEAFF
TRBJ2-7 | many | TRBV7-8 | TRBD2 | TGTGCCAGCAGCTTAGCTAGCGGGTCCTACGAGCAGTACTTC | CASSLASGSYEQYF
TRBJ2-5 | many | TRBV7-8 | . | TGTGCCAGCAGCTTAGGGGGGGTAGGGGTCCAAGAGACCCAGTACTTC | CASSLGGVGVQETQYF
TRBJ1-1 | . | TRBV27 | . | TGTGCCAGCAGCGAGAGGGACACTCACACTGAAGCTTTCTTT | CASSERDTHTEAFF
TRBJ2-7 | many | TRBV20-1 | . | TGCAGTGTCCTCCCAACGGGAACCCCCTTGTGGGAGCAGTACTTC | CSVLPTGTPLWEQYF
TRBJ2-7 | many | TRBV30 | TRBD2 | TGTGCCTGGAGTGTACCTCGGACTAGCGGGCCCTCTACCTACGAGCAGTACTTC | CAWSVPRTSGPSTYEQYF
TRBJ2-5 | few | TRBV6-2/TRBV6-3 | . | TGTGCCAGCAGTCAGCCCTGGTACTTC | CASSQPWYF
TRBJ1-6 | many | TRBV20-1 | . | TGCAGTGCCAATCGACCGGGACACGATAATTCACCCCTCCACTTT | CSANRPGHDNSPLHF
TRBJ2-2 | . | TRBV7-8 | . | TGTGCCAGCAGCCACACCGGGACCTGGAACACCGGGGAGCTGTTTTTT | CASSHTGTWNTGELFF
TRBJ1-1 | many | TRBV28 | . | TGTGCCAGCAGTACGACAGGCCAGTCGGCTTTCTTT | CASSTTGQSAFF
TRBJ1-5 | many | TRBV12-3/TRBV12-4 | . | TGTGCCAGCAGTTTTATTGCCCCCGGGTTCCGGTATGGGCCCCAGCATTTT | CASSFIAPGFRYGPQHF
TRBJ2-1 | . | TRBV29-1 | TRBD2 | TGCAGCATCTCGTGGACTAGCTCCTACAATGAGCAGTTCTTC | CSISWTSSYNEQFF
TRBJ1-1 | many | TRBV12-3/TRBV12-4 | . | TGTGCCATCTCGATCGGCTCAACGGCTGAAGCTTTCTTT | CAISIGSTAEAFF
TRBJ2-7 | . | TRBV19 | . | TGTGCCAGTAGTGAATCAGGACAGTCTACCTTTTGGGAAGAGCAGTACTTC | CASSESGQSTFWEEQYF
TRBJ2-3 | . | TRBV15 | . | TGTGCCACCAGCAGAGATCGGCAGGGGGATACGCAGTATTTT | CATSRDRQGDTQYF
TRBJ2-5 | . | TRBV7-8 | . | TGTGCCAGCAAGGCAGCTCTACAAGAGACCCAGTACTTC | CASKAALQETQYF
TRBJ2-7 | . | TRBV6-1 | . | TGTGCCAGCCAACTCGGGGGTAATGAGCAGTACTTC | CASQLGGNEQYF
TRBJ1-5 | few | TRBV2 | . | TGTGCCAGCAGTGATCTGTCCCGCAATCAGCCCCAGCATTTT | CASSDLSRNQPQHF
TRBJ1-5 | many | TRBV12-5 | TRBD1 | TGTGCTAGTGGTTTCCCGGACAGGGGAGGTCAGCCCCAGCATTTT | CASGFPDRGGQPQHF
TRBJ2-2 | many | TRBV28 | TRBD2 | TGTGCCAGCAGGGGAGGGCCCGCCGGGGAGCTGTTTTTT | CASRGGPAGELFF
TRBJ2-5 | . | TRBV20-1 | . | TGCAGTGCTAGAGGAGAGACCAAGTACTTC | CSARGETKYF
TRBJ2-7 | few | TRBV5-1 | . | TGCGCCAGCAGCCCCCGGATTACCTACGAGCAGTACTTC | CASSPRITYEQYF
TRBJ2-1 | . | TRBV3-1 | . | TGTGCCAGCAAGGGTTACAATGAGCAGTTCTTC | CASKGYNEQFF
TRBJ1-1 | few | TRBV18 | TRBD1 | TGTGCCAGCTCACCACCGACAGGGGCGAACACTGAAGCTTTCTTT | CASSPPTGANTEAFF
TRBJ2-5 | many | TRBV4-2 | TRBD2 | TGTGCCAGCAGCCAAGACGGAGCCGGGCTAGCGGGGGGAGAGACCCAGTACTTC | CASSQDGAGLAGGETQYF
TRBJ1-2 | many | TRBV28 | TRBD1 | TGTGCCAGCAGTTCAATGACAGGGAATGGCTACACCTTC | CASSSMTGNGYTF
TRBJ1-1 | many | TRBV20-1 | . | TGCAGTGTACCAGCCTGGAACACTGAAGCTTTCTTT | CSVPAWNTEAFF
TRBJ1-1 | many | TRBV19 | . | TGTGCCAGTAGTATTTCCGTGAACACTGAAGCTTTCTTT | CASSISVNTEAFF